The 3 T cell receptor beta chains listed next were all sequenced from one sample in a study of radiotherapy plus CTLA-4 blockade in lung cancer. The repertoire was sequenced with immunoSEQ multiplex PCR; TCRdb's copy has only in-frame clones and lacks some. The sample carries 100,000 or so clones, around 83% recorded once. Here the sequenced sample was peripheral blood, taken from a patient treated with radiotherapy plus ipilimumab. These receptor sequences come from a human donor with non-small cell lung cancer that progressed on radiotherapy plus ipilimumab.

The gene calls are TRBV6-5 and TRBJ1-1; TRBD1 matches at 7 bases. Germline assignment: CDR1 MNHEY and CDR2 SVGAGI. This CDR3 contains 15 residues. The J segment lost 5 bases and the V segment lost 4 bases, leaving 10 bases of the junction unmatched. CDR3: CASSSRGRFGTEAFF. DNA for the CDR3: TGTGCCAGCAGTTCTAGGGGGCGATTTGGGACTGAAGCTTTCTTT.

This clone was observed a handful of times. The rearrangement links TRBV14 to TRBJ1-2, with D unclear. Looked up from germline, CDR1 is SGHDN and CDR2 is FVKESK. CDR3 length: 12 amino acids. Trimming left V 0 bases short and J 8 bases short, with 7 bases between. The CDR3 region is CASSQDTFGYTF. CDR3 in DNA: TGTGCCAGCAGCCAAGATACGTTCGGCTACACCTTC. The variable domain in full, with the rest retrieved from reference TRBV14 and TRBJ1-2, is EAGVTQFPSHSVIEKGQTVTLRCDPISGHDNLYWYRRVMGKEIKFLLHFVKESKQDESGMPNNRFLAERTGGTYSTLKVQPAELEDSGVYFCASSQDTFGYTFGSGTRLTVV.

This chain connects TRBV6-5 to TRBJ2-1; TRBD1 agrees at 8 bases. CDR3 size: 13 residues. Germline values: CDR1 MNHEY, CDR2 SVGAGI. V was clipped by 6 bases and J by 6 bases; unmatched bases: 4. CDR3 in DNA: TGTGCCAGCAGGGGGACAGGTCTCAATGAGCAGTTCTTC. Its translation: CASRGTGLNEQFF.